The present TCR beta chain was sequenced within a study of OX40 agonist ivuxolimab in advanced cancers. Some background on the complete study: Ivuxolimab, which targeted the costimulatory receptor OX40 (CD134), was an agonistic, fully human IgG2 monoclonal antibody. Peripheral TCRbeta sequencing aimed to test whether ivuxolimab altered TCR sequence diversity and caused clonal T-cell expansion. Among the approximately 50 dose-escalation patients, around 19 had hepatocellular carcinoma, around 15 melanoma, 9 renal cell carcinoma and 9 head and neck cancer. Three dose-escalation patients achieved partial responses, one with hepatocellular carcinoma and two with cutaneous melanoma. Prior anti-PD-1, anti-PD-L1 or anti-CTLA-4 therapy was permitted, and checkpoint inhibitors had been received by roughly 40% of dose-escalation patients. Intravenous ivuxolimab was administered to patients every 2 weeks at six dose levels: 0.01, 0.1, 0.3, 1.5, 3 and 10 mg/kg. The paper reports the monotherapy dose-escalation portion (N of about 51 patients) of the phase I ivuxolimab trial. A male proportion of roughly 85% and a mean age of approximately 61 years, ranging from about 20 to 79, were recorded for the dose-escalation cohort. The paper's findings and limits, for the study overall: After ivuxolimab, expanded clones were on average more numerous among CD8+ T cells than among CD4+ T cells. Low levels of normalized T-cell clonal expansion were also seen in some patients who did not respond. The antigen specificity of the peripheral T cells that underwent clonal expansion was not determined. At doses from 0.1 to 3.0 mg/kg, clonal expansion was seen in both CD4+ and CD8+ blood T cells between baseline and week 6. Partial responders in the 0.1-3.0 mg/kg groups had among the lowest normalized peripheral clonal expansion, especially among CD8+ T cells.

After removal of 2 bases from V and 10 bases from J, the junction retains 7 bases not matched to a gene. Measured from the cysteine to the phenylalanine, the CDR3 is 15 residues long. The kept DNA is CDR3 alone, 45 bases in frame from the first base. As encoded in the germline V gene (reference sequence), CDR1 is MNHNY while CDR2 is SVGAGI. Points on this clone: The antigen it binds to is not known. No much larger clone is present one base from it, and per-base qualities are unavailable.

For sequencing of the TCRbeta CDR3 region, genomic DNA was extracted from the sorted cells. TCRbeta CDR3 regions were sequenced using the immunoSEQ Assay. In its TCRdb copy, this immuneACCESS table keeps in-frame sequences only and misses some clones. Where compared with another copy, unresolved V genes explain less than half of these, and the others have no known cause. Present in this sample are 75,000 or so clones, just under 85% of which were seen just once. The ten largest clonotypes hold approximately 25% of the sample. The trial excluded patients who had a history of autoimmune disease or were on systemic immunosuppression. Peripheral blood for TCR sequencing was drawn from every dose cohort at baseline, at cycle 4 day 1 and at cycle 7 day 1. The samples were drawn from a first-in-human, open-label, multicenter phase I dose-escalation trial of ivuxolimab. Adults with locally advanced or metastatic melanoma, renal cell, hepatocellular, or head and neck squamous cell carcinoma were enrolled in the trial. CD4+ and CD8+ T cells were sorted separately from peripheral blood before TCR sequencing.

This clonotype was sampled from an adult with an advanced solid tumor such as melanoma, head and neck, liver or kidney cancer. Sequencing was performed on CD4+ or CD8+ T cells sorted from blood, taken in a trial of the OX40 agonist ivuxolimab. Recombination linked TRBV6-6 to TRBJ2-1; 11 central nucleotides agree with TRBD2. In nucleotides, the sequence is TGTGCCAGCAGTTACGAGACTAGCGGGAAGGGGGAGCAGTTCTTC. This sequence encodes CASSYETSGKGEQFF.